This T cell receptor (beta chain) emerged from a study of shared clonotypes between healthy human individuals. Notes on the study in general: Represented diversity (both genetic and exposure-history) was limited by the small number of donors.

In regard to this clone: The antigen is undetermined. At the DNA level, this CDR3 is encoded by other sequences in the same sample as well.

J gave up 6 bases and V 0 bases, and 2 bases lay outside the gene matches. This CDR3 is 14 amino acids long. Germline V CDR1 and CDR2: SGHRS, YFSETQ. Using immunoSEQ multiplex PCR, the repertoire was profiled, and TCRdb retains in-frame clones only, with some absent. Of 600,000 or so clones listed, roughly 98% are singletons. Only CD45RO-negative cells positively selected for CCR7 counted as naive CD8 cells, so terminally differentiated effector memory CD45RA+ cells were excluded. This clonotype originated in a man aged 25 to 45 in good health. This chain joins TRBV5-1 and TRBJ2-2; TRBD1 matches 7 bases. Sequencing used naive CD8+ T cells sorted from blood. This CDR3 is CASSLEGAAGELFF. The DNA for the CDR3 is TGCGCCAGCAGCTTGGAGGGGGCAGCCGGGGAGCTGTTTTTT.